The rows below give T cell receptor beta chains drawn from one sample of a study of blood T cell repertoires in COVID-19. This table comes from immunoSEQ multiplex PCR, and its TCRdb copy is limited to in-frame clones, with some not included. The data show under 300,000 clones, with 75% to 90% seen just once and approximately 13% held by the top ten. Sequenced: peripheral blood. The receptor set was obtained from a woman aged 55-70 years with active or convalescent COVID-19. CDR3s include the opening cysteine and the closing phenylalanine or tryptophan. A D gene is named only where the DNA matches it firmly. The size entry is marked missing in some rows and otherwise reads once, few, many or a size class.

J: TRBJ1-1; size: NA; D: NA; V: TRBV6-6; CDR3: CASSARTDHTEAFF; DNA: TGTGCCAGCAGTGCCCGGACAGACCACACTGAAGCTTTCTTT
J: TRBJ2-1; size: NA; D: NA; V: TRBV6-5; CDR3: CASSYSRGPYNEQFF; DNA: TGTGCCAGCAGTTACTCGCGGGGACCTTACAATGAGCAGTTCTTC
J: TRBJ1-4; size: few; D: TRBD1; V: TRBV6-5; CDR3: CASSSTSGTANEKLFF; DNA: TGTGCCAGCAGTTCCACCTCCGGGACAGCTAATGAAAAACTGTTTTTT
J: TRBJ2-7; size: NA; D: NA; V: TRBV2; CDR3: CASSDGGIDEQYF; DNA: TGTGCCAGCAGTGATGGGGGGATCGACGAGCAGTACTTC
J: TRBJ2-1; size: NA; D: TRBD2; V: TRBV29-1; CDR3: CTYLAGGYEQFF; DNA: TGCACCTACCTGGCGGGGGGCTATGAGCAGTTCTTC
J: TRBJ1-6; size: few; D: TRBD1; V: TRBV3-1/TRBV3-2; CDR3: CASSLRTGANSPLHF; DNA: TGTGCCAGCAGCCTCAGGACAGGGGCTAATTCACCCCTCCACTTT
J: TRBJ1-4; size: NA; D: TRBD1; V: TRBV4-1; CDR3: CASSPQGAGREKLFF; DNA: TGCGCCAGCAGCCCACAGGGGGCGGGTCGGGAAAAACTGTTTTTT
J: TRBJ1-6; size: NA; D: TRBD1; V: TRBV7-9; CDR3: CAYNRAGTGNSPLHF; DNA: TGTGCTTACAATCGAGCGGGGACAGGGAATTCACCCCTCCACTTT
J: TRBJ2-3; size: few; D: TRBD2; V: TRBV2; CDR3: CASSDLTSGGAFGTDTQYF; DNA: TGTGCCAGCAGTGATTTGACTAGCGGGGGGGCCTTTGGCACAGATACGCAGTATTTT
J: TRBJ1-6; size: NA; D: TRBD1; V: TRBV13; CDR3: CASSLGPDRGVRPLHF; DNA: TGTGCCAGCAGCTTAGGCCCGGACAGGGGAGTACGTCCCCTCCACTTT
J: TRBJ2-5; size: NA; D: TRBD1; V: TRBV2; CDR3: CASRYIGQAEETQYF; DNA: TGTGCCAGCAGATACATCGGACAGGCGGAAGAGACCCAGTACTTC
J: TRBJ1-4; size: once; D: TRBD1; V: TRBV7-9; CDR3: CASSYDRGWEKLFF; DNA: TGTGCCAGCAGTTATGACAGGGGATGGGAAAAACTGTTTTTT
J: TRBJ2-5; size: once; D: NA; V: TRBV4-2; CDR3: CASSQDFGGLETQYF; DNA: TGTGCCAGCAGCCAAGATTTCGGGGGTCTAGAGACCCAGTACTTC
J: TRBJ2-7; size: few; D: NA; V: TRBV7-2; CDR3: CASSFGTDDSYEQYF; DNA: TGTGCCAGCAGCTTTGGGACTGACGATTCCTACGAGCAGTACTTC